This TCR beta chain was captured in a study of technical replicates of blood from a handful of donors. The method was immunoSEQ multiplex PCR; TCRdb's version includes in-frame clones alone and lacks a portion of them. The profile shows roughly 61,000 clones, 97% of them singletons. This CDR3 has 15 residues. V lost 2 bases, J lost 0 bases, and 8 bases lay in between. Germline CDR1 and CDR2: SNHLY and FYNNEI. This receptor was taken from a human donor in good health. The rearrangement joins TRBV2 to TRBJ1-3; D gene ambiguous. Material: T cells isolated from PBMCs. CDR3 sequence reads: CASSEFPGSGNTIYF. The CDR3 coding sequence is TGTGCCAGCAGTGAATTCCCAGGCTCTGGAAACACCATATATTTT.